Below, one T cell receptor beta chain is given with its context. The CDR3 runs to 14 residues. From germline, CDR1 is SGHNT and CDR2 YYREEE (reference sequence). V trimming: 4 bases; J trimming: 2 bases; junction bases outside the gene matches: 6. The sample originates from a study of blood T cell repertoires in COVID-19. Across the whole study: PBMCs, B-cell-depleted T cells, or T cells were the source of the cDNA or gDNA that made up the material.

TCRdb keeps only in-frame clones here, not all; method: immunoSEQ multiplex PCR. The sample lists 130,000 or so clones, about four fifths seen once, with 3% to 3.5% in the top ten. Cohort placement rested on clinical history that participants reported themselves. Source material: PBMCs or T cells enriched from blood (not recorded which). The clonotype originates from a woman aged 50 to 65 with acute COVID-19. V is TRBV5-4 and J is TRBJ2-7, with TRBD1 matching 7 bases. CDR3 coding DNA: TGTGCCAGCAGCGGAGGACAGGTAACCTACGAGCAGTACTTC. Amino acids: CASSGGQVTYEQYF.